The rows below give T cell receptor beta chains drawn from one sample of a study of spatial heterogeneity in lung cancer. From the 5' RACE reads, TCRdb called clonotypes with MiXCR, one entry per CDR3 protein. Counted here are over a thousand distinct CDR3 sequences, roughly 18% occurring once; the ten biggest clones make up 20% to 25%. The starting material was lung tumor tissue, obtained at surgery. These receptors originate from a male donor with early-stage non-small cell lung cancer. Each CDR3 is given with its conserved first and last residue. The D gene is left open where the match is weak. Clone size is stated in some rows and not others, as once, few, many or a class when expanded.

v_call	clone_size	d_call	j_call	cdr3_nt	cdr3_aa
TRBV11-2	.	.	TRBJ2-1	TGTGCCAGCAGCTTACATCCCTGGGGCTACAATGAGCAGTTCTTC	CASSLHPWGYNEQFF
TRBV14	.	.	TRBJ2-7	TGTGCCAGCAGCCAAACCGGGAATCGCTACGAGCAGTACTTC	CASSQTGNRYEQYF
TRBV7-6	medium-sized	.	TRBJ2-7	TGTGCCAGCAGCTTAGGGGGGCCCGTGACAGTAAATGAGCAGTACTTC	CASSLGGPVTVNEQYF
TRBV3-1	.	.	TRBJ1-1	TGTGCCAGCAGCCAAGATACTGACATCGGGAACACTGAAGCTTTCTTT	CASSQDTDIGNTEAFF
TRBV10-1	medium-sized	.	TRBJ1-2	TGCGCCAGCAGTGAGGGGTTAAACTATGGCTACACCTTC	CASSEGLNYGYTF
TRBV12-5	medium-sized	.	TRBJ1-1	TGTGCTAGTGCCCAACAGGGTCCGACTGAAGCTTTCTTT	CASAQQGPTEAFF
TRBV27	few	.	TRBJ1-2	TGTGCCAGCAGATCCACTAGACAGGTTTTGAACTATGGCTACACCTTC	CASRSTRQVLNYGYTF
TRBV5-1	.	.	TRBJ2-2	TGCGCCAGCAGCTTGGCCCTTGTGAACACCGGGGAGCTGTTTTTT	CASSLALVNTGELFF
TRBV6-5	.	.	TRBJ2-1	TGTGCCAGCAGTAGCGGAGTATACAATGAGCAGTTCTTC	CASSSGVYNEQFF
TRBV20-1	medium-sized	TRBD2	TRBJ2-7	TGCAGTGCTACTTGGTGGACTAGCTACGAGCAGTACTTC	CSATWWTSYEQYF
TRBV10-3	large	.	TRBJ2-1	TGTGCCATCAGCGCGACGTTGGGGTCCTACAATGAGCAGTTCTTC	CAISATLGSYNEQFF
TRBV12-3/TRBV12-4	large	TRBD1	TRBJ2-2	TGTGCCAGCAGGCCGGGACAGGGGGTCACCGGGGAGCTGTTTTTT	CASRPGQGVTGELFF
TRBV6-6	.	TRBD1	TRBJ2-2	TGTGCCAGCAGGACCGGACAGGGACTGAACACCGGGGAGCTGTTTTTT	CASRTGQGLNTGELFF
TRBV28	medium-sized	.	TRBJ1-5	TGTGCCAGCAGTCATTATCCCATTAGAGTGGGGGCGTATCAGCCCCAGCATTTT	CASSHYPIRVGAYQPQHF
TRBV5-1	medium-sized	TRBD1	TRBJ2-5	TGCGCCAGCAGCTTCCGGACAGGGGGAGAAGAGACCCAGTACTTC	CASSFRTGGEETQYF